The 23 T cell receptor beta chains in this list originate from one sample, sequenced in a study of T cells in women clearing cervical HPV infection. Assay used: immunoSEQ multiplex PCR; TCRdb lists only in-frame clones, some missing. The sample data list about 34,000 clones. The sequenced material came from blood buffy coat. The source of these receptors is a woman aged 18 to 75 with a cervical HPV16 infection that either progressed to CIN3+ or cleared (not recorded which).

As for this clone: The read stops 3 residues short of the end of the CDR3; the missing end is completed from the germline J gene. The chain has TRBV7-6 and TRBJ1-4, with D tentatively TRBD1 (6 bases). CDR3 size: 14 residues. The V gene lost 1 base and the J gene lost 10 bases, with 13 bases spanning the gap. CDR1 and CDR2 (germline): SGHVS, FNYEAQ. The CDR3 is CASSLGQERRKLFF. CDR3 bases read: TGTGCCAGCAGCTTAGGACAGGAGAGGAGAAAA.

A word on this clone: The CDR3 end falls 3 residues outside the read, so it is completed with the germline J gene. This chain uses TRBV19 with TRBJ2-2, with D possibly matching TRBD1 (5 bases). Trimming left V 7 bases short and J 4 bases short, with 13 bases between. Germline values: CDR1 LNHDA, CDR2 SQIVND (reference sequence). This CDR3 region has 14 residues. This CDR3 is CASKGVATTGELFF. The sequenced CDR3 bases are TGTGCCAGTAAAGGGGTCGCGACCACCGGGGAG.

Remarks on this clone: Read data end 3 residues before the CDR3 end; the end is taken from the germline J gene. The chain has TRBV29-1 and TRBJ2-4; D is undetermined. Looked up from germline, CDR1 is SQVTM and CDR2 is ANQGSEA. The CDR3 has 12 amino acids. The CDR3 sequence is CSVVWASLSQYF. CDR3 DNA (partial): TGCAGCGTTGTATGGGCCAGCTTGTCT.

As for this clone: The sequence runs out 3 residues before the end of the CDR3; the remainder is reconstructed from the germline J gene. V and J are TRBV20-1 and TRBJ2-5; D is undetermined. The CDR3 runs to 13 residues. Germline V lookup: CDR1 DFQATT, CDR2 SNEGSKA (reference sequence). Trimming removed 0 bases at V and 1 base at J, with 6 bases between. CDR3: CSARDQFQETQYF. Incomplete CDR3 DNA: TGCAGTGCTAGAGATCAATTCCAAGAGACC.

About this clone: The read terminates 3 residues ahead of where the CDR3 ends, so the germline J gene completes it. The rearrangement uses TRBV20-1 and TRBJ2-7; D uncertain. Germline CDR1 is DFQATT and CDR2 is SNEGSKA (reference sequence). The CDR3 totals 14 residues. V was pared by 1 base and J by 0 bases, with 10 bases between. The chain's CDR3 is CSARGIAYSYEQYF. The CDR3 bases that were read are TGCAGTGCTAGAGGAATTGCCTACTCCTACGAG.

As concerns this clone: Coverage ceases 3 residues before the CDR3 finishes, and the germline J gene fills in the end. This chain links TRBV7-3 with TRBJ2-2, with 12 bases identical to TRBD1. Germline V CDR1 and CDR2: SGHTA, FQGTGA. J gave up 6 bases and V 2 bases, and 10 bases lay outside the gene matches. This CDR3 is built from 18 residues. The CDR3 DNA, read in part, is TGTGCCAGCAGCTTACCCCGGGGGGGACAGGGGGCAGCCGGGGAG. Translation gives CASSLPRGGQGAAGE. The CDR3 in full is CASSLPRGGQGAAGELFF.

CDR3 DNA, as far as it was read: TGTGCCAGTAGTAAGGGATGGGAGGGGGCGGGCAATCAGCCC. Protein: CASSKGWEGAGNQP. The whole CDR3 sequence reads CASSKGWEGAGNQPQHF. The gene calls are TRBV19 and TRBJ1-5, with 7 bases fitting TRBD1. The CDR3 extends 3 residues past the end of the read, so its final part is completed from the germline J gene. The CDR3 has 17 residues. V was pared by 4 bases and J by 2 bases, with 11 bases of the junction left unmatched. Germline-derived CDR1 and CDR2 are LNHDA and SQIVND (reference sequence).

The covered CDR3 bases are TGTGCCAGCTCCGGGGGGGGCTCTGAA. Protein product: CASSGGGSE. Given in full, the CDR3 is CASSGGGSEAFF. The chain has TRBV18 and TRBJ1-1; TRBD1 might be the D (6 bases). The read halts 3 residues ahead of the CDR3 end, with the missing end drawn from the germline J gene. V was pared by 6 bases and J by 6 bases, with 11 bases between. The CDR3 consists of 12 residues. Germline CDR1 reads KGHSH; CDR2 reads LQKENI.

Remarks on this clone: The read terminates 3 residues ahead of where the CDR3 ends, so the germline J gene completes it. This same CDR3 is encoded by further DNA sequences in the sample. The chain couples TRBV19 to TRBJ2-1; TRBD1 matches 8 bases. CDR1 and CDR2 (germline): LNHDA, SQIVND (reference sequence). The CDR3 is made up of 16 amino acids. The junction had 13 bases not matched to a gene; V was cut back by 8 bases and J by 4 bases. This chain's CDR3 is CASSDRGRGLYNEQFF. The covered CDR3 bases are TGTGCCAGTTCCGACAGGGGCAGAGGTCTTTACAATGAG.

Worth noting for this clone: The DNA ends 3 residues before the CDR3 does, and the rest of the CDR3 is filled in from the germline J gene. The chain combines TRBV19 with TRBJ2-2; D call uncertain. Germline V gene lookup returns CDR1 LNHDA and CDR2 SQIVND (reference sequence). This CDR3 spans 14 amino acids. V was clipped by 5 bases and J by 4 bases, with 11 bases between them. The CDR3 DNA, read in part, is TGTGCCAGTAGTCCCGCGGCATTCACCGGGGAG. Protein sequence: CASSPAAFTGE. The entire CDR3 protein reads CASSPAAFTGELFF.

With regard to this clone: The read gets to within 3 residues of the CDR3 end, and the germline J gene fills in the rest. The J gene is TRBJ2-1, the V gene TRBV20-1; D may be TRBD2 (7 bases). Germline values: CDR1 DFQATT, CDR2 SNEGSKA (reference sequence). CDR3 length equals 13 residues. V was cut by 8 bases and J by 5 bases, with 16 bases left in between. The CDR3 loop is CSLGGQENNEQFF. The CDR3 DNA, read in part, is TGCAGTCTGGGGGGGCAGGAGAACAATGAG.

Points on this clone: The read halts 3 residues ahead of the CDR3 end, with the missing end drawn from the germline J gene. The chain couples TRBV2 to TRBJ2-2, with D possibly TRBD2 on 6 matching bases. The CDR3 covers 14 residues. V was trimmed by 5 bases and J by 6 bases, leaving 13 bases between them. CDR1 is SNHLY, CDR2 FYNNEI, per germline. Partial CDR3 DNA: TGTGCCAGCAGTCCTTGGACTATAGCCGGGGAG. Amino acid sequence: CASSPWTIAGE. The full CDR3 sequence reads CASSPWTIAGELFF.

Concerning this clone itself: The sequenced fragment ends 3 residues before the CDR3 boundary, so the rest is inferred from the germline J gene. V gene TRBV5-1 combines with J gene TRBJ1-4, with D tentatively TRBD1 (6 bases). V was pared by 2 bases and J by 8 bases, with 10 bases between. The CDR3 is 13 residues long. The germline V gene encodes CDR1 SGHRS and CDR2 YFSETQ. The sequenced CDR3 bases are TGCGCCAGCAGCTTCAGGGGTTCGGAAAAA. Its protein product is CASSFRGSEK. The whole CDR3 protein reads CASSFRGSEKLFF.

As concerns this clone: The read ends 3 residues early relative to the CDR3; the germline J gene fills the gap. The gene calls are TRBV19 and TRBJ2-7; D is perhaps TRBD1 (6 bases). The germline gives CDR1 LNHDA, CDR2 SQIVND (reference sequence). V shed 3 bases and J shed 2 bases, with 17 bases lying between them. The CDR3 has 16 amino acids. The sequenced CDR3 bases are TGTGCCAGTAGTATCAGACTCACAGGGTTTGCCTACGAG. This codes for CASSIRLTGFAYE. The entire CDR3 reads CASSIRLTGFAYEQYF.

Turning to this clone: The read stops 3 residues short of the end of the CDR3; the missing end is completed from the germline J gene. The V gene is TRBV19, the J gene TRBJ2-1; TRBD2 matches 16 bases. The CDR3 spans 17 residues. Germline lookup yields CDR1 LNHDA and CDR2 SQIVND (reference sequence). V lost 7 bases, J lost 6 bases, and 9 bases stayed unmatched. The CDR3 bases that were read are TGTGCCAGTACCCAAGGGACTAGCGGGAGGGTAGGCAATGAG. It codes for CASTQGTSGRVGNE. The CDR3 reads in full as CASTQGTSGRVGNEQFF.

The CDR3 DNA, read in part, is TGTGCCATCAGTGAATCTACGGCGGGAGGC. It specifies CAISESTAGG. The full CDR3 is CAISESTAGGYTF. This chain links TRBV10-3 with TRBJ1-2; D unclear. The read ends 3 residues before the CDR3 terminus; that terminus is restored from the germline J gene. The CDR3 has 13 amino acids. Germline V gene sequence: CDR1 ENHRY, CDR2 SYGVKD.

About this clone: The read ends 3 residues shy of where the CDR3 ends; the end is completed using the germline J gene. The rearrangement joins TRBV7-2 to TRBJ1-5; 10 bases are a match to TRBD1. This CDR3 region has 15 residues. Trimming cost V 3 bases and J 6 bases; bases outside gene matches: 5. CDR1 is SGHTA and CDR2 is FQGNSA in the germline V gene. The DNA read from the CDR3 is TGTGCCAGCAGCTTTGGGACAGGGGTGGGTCAGCCC. This gives the protein CASSFGTGVGQP. The whole CDR3 protein reads CASSFGTGVGQPQHF.

About this clone itself: The CDR3 goes on 3 residues after the read ends, and that part is filled in from the germline J gene. The chain carries TRBV5-1 and TRBJ1-1; D uncertain. The CDR3 is made up of 15 amino acids. The V end lost 2 bases, the J end lost 4 bases, and 15 bases lay between the germline ends. From germline, CDR1 is SGHRS and CDR2 YFSETQ. Partial CDR3 DNA: TGCGCCAGCAGCTTAGAAGGGCTTCGGGGCACTGAA. It encodes CASSLEGLRGTE. The full CDR3 protein is CASSLEGLRGTEAFF.

Notes on this clone: The read falls 3 residues short of the CDR3 end, and the missing part is taken from the germline J gene. This chain joins TRBV30 and TRBJ1-2; weak D call: TRBD1 (5 bases). The CDR3 is made up of 15 amino acids. CDR1 is GTSNPN and CDR2 is SVGIG in the germline V gene (reference sequence). The sequenced CDR3 bases are TGTGCCTGGAGAACCCCTAGCGGGGGGTTGTGGGAC. Residues: CAWRTPSGGLWD. The full CDR3 sequence reads CAWRTPSGGLWDYTF.

About this clone itself: The read falls 3 residues short of the CDR3 end, and the missing part is taken from the germline J gene. The J gene is TRBJ2-5, the V gene TRBV7-2, with D uncertain. The CDR3 has 13 residues. V was clipped by 5 bases and J by 2 bases, with 9 bases between them. Germline CDR1 reads SGHTA; CDR2 reads FQGNSA. The DNA read from the CDR3 is TGTGCCAGCAGCCCCCTGCGGCAAGAGACC. Translating gives CASSPLRQET. The complete CDR3 reads CASSPLRQETQYF.

As regards this clone: The read ends 3 residues before the CDR3 terminus; that terminus is restored from the germline J gene. The chain recombines TRBV7-3 with TRBJ2-5, with 7 bases identical to TRBD2. CDR1 is SGHTA and CDR2 is FQGTGA in the germline V gene. The CDR3 totals 13 residues. Trimming removed 3 bases from V and 2 bases from J; junction bases left unmatched: 0. The CDR3 loop is CASSLGLQETQYF. Incomplete CDR3 DNA: TGTGCCAGCAGCTTGGGACTACAAGAGACC.

A word on this clone: The read ends 3 residues early relative to the CDR3; the germline J gene fills the gap. The rearrangement joins TRBV7-2 to TRBJ2-4; D remains unclear. Deletions cut 4 bases from V and 8 bases from J, with 18 bases between. This CDR3 is 15 amino acids long. Germline loops: CDR1 SGHTA, CDR2 FQGNSA. This CDR3 reads CASSWRPSRWDIQYF. Incomplete CDR3 DNA: TGTGCCAGCAGCTGGCGACCCTCGCGGTGGGACATT.

In the case of this clone: The read stops 3 residues short of the end of the CDR3; the missing end is completed from the germline J gene. The rearrangement joins TRBV7-9 to TRBJ2-1; D possibly corresponds to TRBD2 (6 bases). V was pared by 5 bases and J by 4 bases, with 12 bases between. The germline gives CDR1 SEHNR, CDR2 FQNEAQ (reference sequence). The CDR3 is 14 amino acids. Partial CDR3 DNA: TGTGCCAGCAGCCCAGAGACTAGTTACAATGAG. Its translation is CASSPETSYNE. The whole CDR3 sequence reads CASSPETSYNEQFF. Using reference TRBV7-9 and TRBJ2-1 for the parts outside the CDR3, the full variable domain is DTGVSQNPRHKITKRGQNVTFRCDPISEHNRLYWYRQTLGQGPEFLTYFQNEAQLEKSRLLSDRFSAERPKGSFSTLEIQRTEQGDSAMYLCASSPETSYNEQFFGPGTRLTVL.